These 21 T cell receptor beta chains originate from one sample sequenced in a study of blood T cell repertoires in COVID-19. Clones were sequenced by immunoSEQ multiplex PCR, and TCRdb holds only the in-frame ones, with some missing. This repertoire shows about 240,000 clones, around 81% found once; its top ten account for roughly 1.9%. The sequenced material came from peripheral blood. These receptors all stem from a man aged 25-40 years who had recovered from COVID-19.

The V gene is TRBV2, the J gene TRBJ2-5; 12 nucleotides match TRBD2. From germline, CDR1 is SNHLY and CDR2 FYNNEI. Losses at the gene ends were 8 bases for V and 5 bases for J; bases not matched to a gene: 6. The CDR3 extends over 14 amino acids. CDR3 DNA: TGTGCCAGCTTGACTAGCGGGGGACGGGAGACCCAGTACTTC. As protein: CASLTSGGRETQYF.

This sequence joins TRBV5-1 and TRBJ1-1; D call uncertain. V was shortened by 4 bases and J by 1 base, with 14 bases between the two germline ends. Germline values: CDR1 SGHRS, CDR2 YFSETQ. This CDR3 is 15 amino acids long. The CDR3 sequence: CASSKDTVQNTEAFF. For the CDR3, the DNA is TGCGCCAGCAGCAAAGACACAGTACAGAACACTGAAGCTTTCTTT.

A word on this clone: Other DNA sequences within the sample encode an identical CDR3. J is TRBJ1-1 and V is TRBV5-1, with 9 bases aligning to TRBD1. Germline V gene sequence: CDR1 SGHRS, CDR2 YFSETQ. This CDR3 is 14 amino acids long. Germline trimming cut 4 bases from V and 2 bases from J; bases unmatched to any gene: 3. The CDR3 nucleotides are TGCGCCAGCAGCCCGGGACAGGGCAACACTGAAGCTTTCTTT. This sequence encodes CASSPGQGNTEAFF.

The chain carries TRBV15 and TRBJ2-7; 7 bases are a match to TRBD1. Germline lookup yields CDR1 LNHNV and CDR2 YYDKDF (reference sequence). The junction had 8 bases not matched to a gene; V was cut back by 3 bases and J by 6 bases. The length of the CDR3 is 14 residues. CDR3: CATSSGTASGEQYF. Here the CDR3 DNA reads TGTGCCACCAGCAGCGGGACAGCCTCCGGCGAGCAGTACTTC.

The chain carries TRBV3-1 (or the pseudogene TRBV3-2) and TRBJ2-1, with a tentative D call TRBD2 (7 bases). Trimming pared 4 bases from V and 4 bases from J, leaving 32 bases between. The CDR3 covers 21 residues. CDR1 is LGHDT, CDR2 YNNKEL, per germline (reference sequence). The CDR3 coding sequence is TGTGCCAGCAGCCGGGACAAGGGAGGCCTAGCATTCGGGGGGATATACAATGAGCAGTTCTTC. Translating it yields CASSRDKGGLAFGGIYNEQFF.

This chain connects TRBV11-2 to TRBJ1-2; no firm D call. Germline CDR1 is SGHAT and CDR2 is FQNNGV. There are 13 residues in the CDR3. V was cut by 1 base and J by 3 bases, with 6 bases left in between. The CDR3 region has the DNA TGTGCCAGCAGCTTAGGTCCCGACTATGGCTACACCTTC. Amino acid sequence: CASSLGPDYGYTF.

The V call is TRBV18, the J call TRBJ2-3; D is unclear. V lost 1 base, J lost 0 bases, and 5 bases lay in between. CDR3 length: 14 amino acids. The germline CDR1 and CDR2 sequences are KGHSH and LQKENI. In DNA form, the CDR3 reads TGTGCCAGCTCACCACGGCGGAGCACAGATACGCAGTATTTT. Its protein product is CASSPRRSTDTQYF. Complete variable domain (other parts from reference TRBV18 and TRBJ2-3): NAGVMQNPRHLVRRRGQEARLRCSPMKGHSHVYWYRQLPEEGLKFMVYLQKENIIDESGMPKERFSAEFPKEGPSILRIQQVVRGDSAAYFCASSPRRSTDTQYFGPGTRLTVL.

This chain links TRBV2 with TRBJ2-1; no reliable D call. Trimming removed 4 bases at V and 9 bases at J, with 10 bases between. Germline CDR1 reads SNHLY; CDR2 reads FYNNEI. The CDR3 totals 12 residues. The CDR3 region is CASSAEIGEQFF. The CDR3 nucleotides are TGTGCCAGCAGTGCCGAAATCGGTGAGCAGTTCTTC.

This chain uses TRBV27 with TRBJ1-1, with TRBD1 as a possible D gene (5 bases). CDR3 length: 13 residues. Trimming pared 5 bases from V and 5 bases from J, leaving 12 bases between. Germline values: CDR1 MNHEY, CDR2 SMNVEV (reference sequence). The CDR3, as DNA: TGTGCCAGCAGTCCCCGGGGGGGTACTGAAGCTTTCTTT. Protein product: CASSPRGGTEAFF.

The gene calls are TRBV7-9 and TRBJ1-3, with D unclear. V was cut by 5 bases and J by 4 bases, with 15 bases left in between. The CDR3 has 15 amino acids. Germline V gene data show CDR1 as SEHNR and CDR2 as FQNEAQ (reference sequence). This CDR3 is CASSLTRSRGNTIYF. CDR3 in DNA: TGTGCCAGCAGCCTCACTCGGTCTCGCGGAAACACCATATATTTT.

The rearrangement joins TRBV5-1 to TRBJ1-2; TRBD1 matches at 8 bases. J was trimmed by 2 bases and V by 4 bases; bases with no gene match: 7. CDR1 and CDR2 (germline): SGHRS, YFSETQ. This CDR3 is 15 amino acids long. CDR3 protein: CASSHPGQANYGYTF. CDR3 in DNA: TGCGCCAGCAGCCACCCGGGACAGGCCAACTATGGCTACACCTTC.

This clone showed up many times. J is TRBJ2-4 and V is TRBV5-1, with TRBD2 matching 8 bases. The CDR3 extends over 16 amino acids. Trimming removed 4 bases from V and 3 bases from J; junction bases left unmatched: 9. Germline V CDR1 and CDR2: SGHRS, YFSETQ. The CDR3 reads CASSAASGRHKNIQYF. DNA of the CDR3: TGCGCCAGCAGCGCCGCTAGCGGGCGCCACAAAAACATTCAGTACTTC.

The chain is built from TRBV29-1 and TRBJ1-1; the match to TRBD1 covers 8 bases. Losses at the gene ends were 4 bases for V and 2 bases for J; bases not matched to a gene: 3. In germline, CDR1 is SQVTM, CDR2 ANQGSEA. This CDR3 spans 13 amino acids. The CDR3 loop is CSVADRGNTEAFF. The CDR3 nucleotides read TGCAGCGTTGCTGACAGGGGCAACACTGAAGCTTTCTTT.

V gene TRBV2 combines with J gene TRBJ2-7; the D gene is possibly TRBD2 (6 bases). The CDR3 is made up of 13 amino acids. V shed 6 bases and J shed 3 bases, with 12 bases lying between them. Germline CDR1 reads SNHLY; CDR2 reads FYNNEI. The CDR3 DNA sequence: TGTGCCAGCAGCCGGGGGTTCAACTACGAGCAGTACGTC. This sequence encodes CASSRGFNYEQYV.

This clone showed up just once. The genes are TRBV12-5 and TRBJ1-1; D possibly corresponds to TRBD1 (6 bases). Trimming removed 5 bases at V and 0 bases at J, with 10 bases between. The CDR3 consists of 14 residues. Looked up from germline, CDR1 is LGHNT and CDR2 is FRNRAP. The CDR3 sequence is CASGIYRVNTEAFF. The CDR3 DNA reads as TGTGCTAGTGGTATTTACAGGGTGAACACTGAAGCTTTCTTT.

This chain uses TRBV19 with TRBJ1-2; perhaps TRBD1 as D (6 bases). With 8 bases removed from V and 8 bases from J, the gap between germline ends came to 18 bases. This CDR3 has 13 residues. Per germline, CDR1 LNHDA and CDR2 SQIVND (reference sequence). The CDR3 protein is CASVSEQGLGYTF. The CDR3, as DNA: TGTGCCAGTGTCTCGGAACAGGGATTAGGCTACACCTTC.

CDR3: CASSKGTGQDSNQPQHF. CDR3 DNA: TGTGCCAGCAGCAAAGGGACCGGACAGGATAGCAATCAGCCCCAGCATTTT. The chain has TRBV21-1 and TRBJ1-5; the table names TRBD1, a call not compared with the DNA. TRBV21-1 is designated a pseudogene. The CDR3 is made up of 17 amino acids.

The chain carries TRBV12-3 or TRBV12-4 and TRBJ2-7, with D possibly TRBD1 on 6 matching bases. V was trimmed by 3 bases and J by 5 bases, leaving 11 bases between them. The CDR3 consists of 13 residues. The CDR3 coding sequence is TGTGCCAGCAGTTTTCGCAGGGACAACGAGCAGTACTTC. This codes for CASSFRRDNEQYF.

The chain recombines TRBV6-1 with TRBJ2-2, with TRBD1 as a possible D gene (6 bases). V shed 2 bases and J shed 1 base, with 14 bases lying between them. The CDR3 has 17 amino acids. The V gene's germline CDR1 is MNHNS and CDR2 SASEGT. The CDR3: CASSEQGYRGNTGELFF. The CDR3 coding sequence is TGTGCCAGCAGTGAACAGGGGTACCGGGGGAACACCGGGGAGCTGTTTTTT.

The chain uses TRBV11-2 and TRBJ2-3; 10 bases are shared with TRBD2. V shed 5 bases and J 4 bases; nucleotides not matched to a gene: 15. This CDR3 is 18 amino acids long. The germline gives CDR1 SGHAT, CDR2 FQNNGV. CDR3 protein: CASSPTAVAGGRADTQYF. DNA for the CDR3: TGTGCCAGCAGCCCCACGGCGGTAGCGGGGGGCCGGGCAGATACGCAGTATTTT.

This clone was found once. This chain links TRBV2 with TRBJ2-4; D is perhaps TRBD2 (6 bases). Germline values: CDR1 SNHLY, CDR2 FYNNEI. Trimming took off 2 bases at V and 0 bases at J, with 14 bases between the two ends. The CDR3 runs to 17 residues. CDR3 protein: CASSEFGGFIAKNIQYF. The CDR3 DNA reads TGTGCCAGCAGTGAATTTGGGGGGTTTATAGCCAAAAACATTCAGTACTTC.